The 9 T cell receptor beta chains in this list originate from one sample, sequenced in a study of CD8+CD57+ T cells in acquired aplastic anemia. The use of genomic DNA as template underpinned the TCR beta VDJ and CDR3 profiling. TCRdb fed the reads into MiXCR, producing one record per CDR3 protein. The sample lists some 170,000 distinct CDR3 sequences; over 55% were seen once. For sequencing, patients were chosen who had shown expansion of CD8+CD57+ cells by flow cytometry. Sequencing was performed on sorted CD4+, CD8+, or CD8+CD57+ T cells (not recorded which) from PBMCs. These receptors were collected from a human donor with aplastic anemia.

V usage is TRBV7-9 and J usage is TRBJ2-5; TRBD2 agrees at 8 bases. V lost 1 base, J lost 5 bases, and 3 bases stayed unmatched. The CDR3 covers 14 residues. From germline, CDR1 is SEHNR and CDR2 FQNEAQ (reference sequence). CDR3 sequence (DNA): TGTGCCAGCAGCTTAGGACTAGCGAGGGAGACCCAGTACTTC. Translated: CASSLGLARETQYF.

The sample holds a few counts of this clonotype. V is TRBV28 and J is TRBJ1-1; tentative D call: TRBD1 (6 bases). CDR3 length: 14 amino acids. Trimming cost V 7 bases and J 4 bases, with 16 bases left between them. Germline lookup yields CDR1 MDHEN and CDR2 SYDVKM. CDR3 DNA: TGTGCCAGCACCCTTACAGGGATAATCACTGAAGCTTTCTTT. This sequence encodes CASTLTGIITEAFF.

The chain couples TRBV15 to TRBJ2-2; TRBD1 is a possible D gene (6 bases). V was clipped by 5 bases and J by 7 bases, with 11 bases between them. The CDR3 has 13 residues. Germline V gene lookup returns CDR1 LNHNV and CDR2 YYDKDF (reference sequence). The CDR3 here is CATSDRTDGELFF. The CDR3 nucleotides are TGTGCCACCAGCGACCGGACAGACGGGGAGCTGTTTTTT.

The genes are TRBV7-2 and TRBJ2-6, with D maybe TRBD1 (5 bases). The CDR3 runs 17 residues. The germline V gene encodes CDR1 SGHTA and CDR2 FQGNSA. Trimming pared 2 bases from V and 4 bases from J, leaving 15 bases between. CDR3: CASSLSQGGGGANVLTF. CDR3 DNA sequence: TGTGCCAGCAGCTTAAGCCAGGGCGGCGGCGGGGCCAACGTCCTGACTTTC.

This clonotype showed up just a few times. This chain joins TRBV29-1 and TRBJ2-1; D possibly corresponds to TRBD2 (6 bases). This CDR3 spans 14 amino acids. In germline, CDR1 is SQVTM, CDR2 ANQGSEA. V lost 8 bases and J 3 bases, leaving 17 bases between the germline ends. The chain's CDR3 is CSFERLVRYNEQFF. CDR3 bases: TGCAGCTTCGAGAGACTAGTTCGCTACAATGAGCAGTTCTTC.

The V call is TRBV19, the J call TRBJ1-1, with 10 bases lining up with TRBD1. In germline, CDR1 is LNHDA, CDR2 SQIVND (reference sequence). V gave up 3 bases and J gave up 6 bases; unmatched junction bases: 10. This CDR3 has 16 residues. The CDR3 DNA follows: TGTGCCAGTAGTATTGGGCCCTCCGGGACAGGGGCTGAAGCTTTCTTT. Its translation is CASSIGPSGTGAEAFF.

The rearrangement links TRBV7-3 to TRBJ2-7; no clear D. Trimming pared 2 bases from V and 2 bases from J, leaving 10 bases between. Looked up from germline, CDR1 is SGHTA and CDR2 is FQGTGA. The CDR3 spans 14 residues. The CDR3 here is CASSLDDTTYEQYF. The CDR3 coding sequence is TGTGCCAGCAGCTTAGATGACACCACCTACGAGCAGTACTTC.

V is TRBV19 and J is TRBJ2-1; D ambiguous. The CDR3 is 15 amino acids. V was pared by 8 bases and J by 10 bases, with 24 bases between. CDR1 is LNHDA and CDR2 is SQIVND in the germline V gene (reference sequence). The CDR3 spells CASCPSGGVCTEQFF. CDR3 DNA sequence: TGTGCCAGTTGTCCTAGTGGTGGGGTATGCACCGAGCAGTTCTTC. Drawing the rest from reference TRBV19 and TRBJ2-1, the complete variable domain is DGGITQSPKYLFRKEGQNVTLSCEQNLNHDAMYWYRQDPGQGLRLIYYSQIVNDFQKGDIAEGYSVSREKKESFPLTVTSAQKNPTAFYLCASCPSGGVCTEQFFGPGTRLTVL.

This clonotype came up a few times. The junction does not match germline at one end; this may be a read error. This rearrangement joins TRBV27 to TRBJ2-5; D might be TRBD1 or TRBD2, each matching 5 bases. The CDR3 consists of 12 residues. Germline CDR1 MNHEY, CDR2 SMNVEV (reference sequence). Here the CDR3 DNA reads TGTTCCAGCACCTCATGGGGGGAGACCCAGTACTTC. Its protein is CSSTSWGETQYF.